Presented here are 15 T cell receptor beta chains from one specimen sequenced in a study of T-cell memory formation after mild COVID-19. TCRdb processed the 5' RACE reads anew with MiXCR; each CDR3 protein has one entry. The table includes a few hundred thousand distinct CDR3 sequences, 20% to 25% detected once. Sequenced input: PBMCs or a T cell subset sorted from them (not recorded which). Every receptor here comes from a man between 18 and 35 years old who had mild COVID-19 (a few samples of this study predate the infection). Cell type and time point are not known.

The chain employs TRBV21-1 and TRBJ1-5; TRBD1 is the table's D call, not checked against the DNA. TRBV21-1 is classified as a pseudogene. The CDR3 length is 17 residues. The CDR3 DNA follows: TGTGCCAGCATTCTAAAGGTGGGGACAGGGTACAATCAGCCCCAGCATTTT. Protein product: CASILKVGTGYNQPQHF.

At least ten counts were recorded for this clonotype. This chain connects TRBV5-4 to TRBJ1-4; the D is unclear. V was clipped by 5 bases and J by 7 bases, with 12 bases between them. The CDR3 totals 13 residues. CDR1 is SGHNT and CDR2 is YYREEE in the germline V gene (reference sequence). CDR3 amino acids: CASSRSEGEKLFF. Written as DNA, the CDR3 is TGTGCCAGCAGTCGGTCGGAGGGTGAAAAACTGTTTTTT.

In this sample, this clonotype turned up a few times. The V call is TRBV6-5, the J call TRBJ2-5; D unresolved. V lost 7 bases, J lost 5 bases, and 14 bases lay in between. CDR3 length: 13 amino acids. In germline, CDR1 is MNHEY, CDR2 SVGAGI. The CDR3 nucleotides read TGTGCCAGCACCCCCGCTCTAGGGGAGACCCAGTACTTC. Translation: CASTPALGETQYF.

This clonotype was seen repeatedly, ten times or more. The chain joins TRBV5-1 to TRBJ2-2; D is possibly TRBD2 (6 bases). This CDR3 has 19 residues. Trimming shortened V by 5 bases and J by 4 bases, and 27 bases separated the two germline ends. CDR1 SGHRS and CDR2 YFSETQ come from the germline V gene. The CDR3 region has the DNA TGCGCCAGCAGTAGTAGTGTGACCGAACTAGCCTCGAGCACCGGGGAGCTGTTTTTT. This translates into CASSSSVTELASSTGELFF.

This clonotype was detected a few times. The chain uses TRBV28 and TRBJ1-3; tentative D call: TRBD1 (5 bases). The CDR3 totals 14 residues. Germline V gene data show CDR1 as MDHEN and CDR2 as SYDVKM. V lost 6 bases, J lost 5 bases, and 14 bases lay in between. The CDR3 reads CASSTPGLRNTIYF. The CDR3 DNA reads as TGTGCCAGCAGCACGCCGGGACTTCGAAACACCATATATTTT.

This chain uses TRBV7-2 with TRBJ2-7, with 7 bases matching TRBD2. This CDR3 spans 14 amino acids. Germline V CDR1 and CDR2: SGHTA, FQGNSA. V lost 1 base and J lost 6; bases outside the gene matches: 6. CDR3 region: CASSLVGGGSEQYF. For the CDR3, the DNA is TGTGCCAGCAGCTTAGTTGGGGGAGGGAGCGAGCAGTACTTC.

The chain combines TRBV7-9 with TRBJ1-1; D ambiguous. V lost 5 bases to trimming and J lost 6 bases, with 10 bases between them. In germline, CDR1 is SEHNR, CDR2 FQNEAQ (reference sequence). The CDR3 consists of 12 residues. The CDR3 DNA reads TGTGCCAGCAGCCTGGTTGTCGCTGAAGCTTTCTTT. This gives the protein CASSLVVAEAFF.

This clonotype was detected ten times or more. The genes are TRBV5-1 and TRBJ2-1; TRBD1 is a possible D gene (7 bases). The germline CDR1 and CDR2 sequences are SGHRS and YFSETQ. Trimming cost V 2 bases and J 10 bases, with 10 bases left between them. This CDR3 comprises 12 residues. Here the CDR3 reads CASSLQGREQFF. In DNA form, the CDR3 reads TGCGCCAGCAGCTTACAGGGGAGGGAGCAGTTCTTC.

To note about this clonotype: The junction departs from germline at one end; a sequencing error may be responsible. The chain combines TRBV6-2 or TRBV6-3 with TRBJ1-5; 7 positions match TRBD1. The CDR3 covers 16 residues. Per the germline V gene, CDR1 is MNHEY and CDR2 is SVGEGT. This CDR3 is CASSWTPGTADQHQHF. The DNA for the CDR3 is TGTGCCAGCAGTTGGACCCCCGGGACAGCCGATCAGCACCAGCATTTT.

The CDR3 here is CSPSPFTGSYEQYF. Here the CDR3 DNA reads TGCAGCCCATCCCCCTTCACAGGATCCTACGAGCAGTACTTC. The chain is built from TRBV20-1 and TRBJ2-7; TRBD1 is a possible D gene (5 bases). The CDR3 has 14 residues. Looked up from germline, CDR1 is DFQATT and CDR2 is SNEGSKA (reference sequence).

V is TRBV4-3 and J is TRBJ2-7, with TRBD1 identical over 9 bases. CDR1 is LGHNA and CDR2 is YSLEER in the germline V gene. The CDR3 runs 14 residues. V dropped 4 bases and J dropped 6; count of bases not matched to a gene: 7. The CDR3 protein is CASSPGTGKTEQYF. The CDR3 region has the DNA TGCGCCAGCAGCCCGGGGACAGGGAAGACCGAGCAGTACTTC.

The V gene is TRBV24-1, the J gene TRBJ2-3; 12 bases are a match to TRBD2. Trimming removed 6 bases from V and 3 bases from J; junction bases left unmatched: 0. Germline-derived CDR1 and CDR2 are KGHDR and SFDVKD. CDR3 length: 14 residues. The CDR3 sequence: CATSTSGGTDTQYF. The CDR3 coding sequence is TGTGCCACCAGTACTAGCGGGGGGACAGATACGCAGTATTTT.

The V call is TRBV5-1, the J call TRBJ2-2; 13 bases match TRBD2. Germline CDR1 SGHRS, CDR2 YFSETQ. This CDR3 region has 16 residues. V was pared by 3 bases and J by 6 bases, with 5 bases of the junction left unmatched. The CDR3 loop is CASSWTSGSWSGELFF. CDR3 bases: TGCGCCAGCAGCTGGACTAGCGGGAGTTGGTCCGGGGAGCTGTTTTTT.

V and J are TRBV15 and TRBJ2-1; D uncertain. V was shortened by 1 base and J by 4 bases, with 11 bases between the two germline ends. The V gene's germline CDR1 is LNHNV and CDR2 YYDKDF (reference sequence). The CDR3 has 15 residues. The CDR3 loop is CATSRGSDFYNEQFF. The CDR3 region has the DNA TGTGCCACCAGCAGAGGTAGTGACTTTTACAATGAGCAGTTCTTC.

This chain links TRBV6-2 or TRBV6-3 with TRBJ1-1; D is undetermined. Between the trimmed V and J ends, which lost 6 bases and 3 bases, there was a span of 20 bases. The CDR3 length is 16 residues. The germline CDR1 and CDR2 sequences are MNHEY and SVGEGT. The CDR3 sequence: CASRSTVGGGYTEAFF. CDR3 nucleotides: TGTGCCAGCAGATCTACAGTAGGTGGAGGGTACACTGAAGCTTTCTTT.